The clone carrying this T cell receptor beta chain was seen ten or more times. Its antigen is unknown. RNA transcripts gave rise to amplified TCR beta CDR3 regions. In the first-round RT-PCR of the TCR CDR3, the HTBI primer set was used. In TCRdb, the multiplex PCR reads were re-called with MiXCR into one record per CDR3 protein. The sample carries approximately 640,000 distinct CDR3 sequences, about 45% recorded once. The data are from a study of T cells in Graves' hyperthyroidism and ophthalmopathy. Study-wide results and caveats: Ophthalmopathy and stable hyperthyroidism were told apart by a 13 V-J model. Most thyroid clonotypes expanded above 0.001 were also detected in blood.

Patients having uncontrolled infection, another autoimmune disease, pregnancy or lactation were not included. Germline V gives CDR1 ENHRY, CDR2 SYGVKD. The CDR3 covers 17 residues. The V gene lost 5 bases and the J gene lost 5 bases, with 19 bases spanning the gap. This clonotype originated in an adult man with Graves' disease, either hyperthyroidism or ophthalmopathy (not recorded which). The V and J genes are TRBV10-3 and TRBJ1-6; D is possibly TRBD1 (6 bases). Sequencing input: peripheral blood or thyroid tissue (not recorded which). CDR3 sequence reads: CAISSGGGGSNNSPLHF. The CDR3 DNA reads as TGTGCCATCAGTTCCGGAGGGGGTGGATCAAATAATTCACCCCTCCACTTT.